This is a list of T cell receptor beta chains from one sample in a study of T cell clonotyping in hematopoietic cell transplantation. Sequencing used immunoSEQ multiplex PCR; TCRdb keeps in-frame clones, though not all of them. The table records about 28,000 clones, approximately 81% of them present only once. The sample was peripheral blood mononuclear cells, taken before stem cell transplant. The receptors were gathered from a man aged 35 to 55 with acute myeloid leukemia. Some clones in this sample may be carry-over from other donors' samples. CDR3s include the opening cysteine and the closing phenylalanine or tryptophan. The D gene is left open where the match is weak. Rows give clone size only sometimes, using once, few, many, or a class for an expanded clone.

cdr3_length,d_call,clone_size,v_call,j_call,cdr3_aa,cdr3_nt
15,NA,NA,TRBV7-2,TRBJ2-7,CASSPQGTTSYEQYF,TGTGCCAGCAGCCCACAGGGGACTACTTCCTACGAGCAGTACTTC
15,NA,few,TRBV10-3,TRBJ2-1,CAITPDIGAYNEQFF,TGTGCCATCACCCCTGACATTGGAGCCTACAATGAGCAGTTCTTC
15,NA,NA,TRBV11-1,TRBJ2-3,CASSLAPASTDTQYF,TGTGCCAGCAGCTTAGCGCCGGCTAGCACAGATACGCAGTATTTT
15,NA,NA,TRBV6-6,TRBJ1-4,CASSPGRGSNEKLFF,TGTGCCAGCAGCCCGGGGAGGGGGTCTAATGAAAAACTGTTTTTT
14,NA,NA,TRBV10-3,TRBJ1-5,CAISPAEGYQPQHF,TGTGCCATCAGCCCGGCGGAGGGGTATCAGCCCCAGCATTTT
13,NA,NA,TRBV2,TRBJ1-2,CASSELGYYGYTF,TGTGCCAGCAGTGAACTGGGCTACTATGGCTACACCTTC
13,NA,NA,TRBV6-1,TRBJ1-1,CASRKQENTEAFF,TGTGCCAGCAGAAAACAGGAGAACACTGAAGCTTTCTTT
16,NA,NA,TRBV6-5,TRBJ2-3,CASSYERSRSTDTQYF,TGTGCCAGCAGTTACGAGCGCTCCCGAAGCACAGATACGCAGTATTTT
11,NA,NA,TRBV29-1,TRBJ1-2,CSEQTNSGYTF,TGCAGCGAACAGACTAACAGTGGCTACACCTTC
13,NA,NA,TRBV28,TRBJ1-2,CASTPPRNYGYTF,TGTGCCAGCACCCCCCCCCGTAACTATGGCTACACCTTC
13,NA,NA,TRBV6-1,TRBJ2-4,CASSLPGSPIQYF,TGTGCCAGCAGCTTGCCAGGGTCCCCCATTCAGTACTTC
15,TRBD1,NA,TRBV7-3,TRBJ2-1,CASSVQGAKGNEQFF,TGTGCCAGCAGCGTACAGGGGGCGAAAGGGAATGAGCAGTTCTTC
14,NA,NA,TRBV11-3,TRBJ2-2,CASSLDMASRELFF,TGTGCCAGCAGCTTAGATATGGCCTCCCGGGAGCTGTTTTTT
11,NA,NA,TRBV6-6,TRBJ1-2,CASSFDRRSAF,TGTGCCAGCAGTTTCGATCGTCGCTCGGCCTTC
14,TRBD1,NA,TRBV28,TRBJ1-1,CASTPTGGRAEAFF,TGTGCCAGTACACCTACAGGGGGCAGGGCTGAAGCTTTCTTT
12,NA,NA,TRBV30,TRBJ1-2,CAWRGASYGYTF,TGTGCCTGGAGGGGGGCGTCCTATGGCTACACCTTC
15,TRBD2,NA,TRBV10-3,TRBJ2-1,CAIRGGTSGSDEQFF,TGTGCCATCAGGGGGGGGACTAGCGGGAGTGATGAGCAGTTCTTC
15,TRBD1,once,TRBV5-4,TRBJ2-3,CASSAGQGSVNTQYF,TGTGCCAGCAGCGCTGGACAGGGGAGCGTAAATACGCAGTATTTT
13,NA,NA,TRBV5-6,TRBJ1-1,CASSARGRTEAFF,TGTGCCAGCAGCGCCAGGGGTAGGACTGAAGCTTTCTTT
13,NA,NA,TRBV30,TRBJ1-5,CAWSVGRNQPQHF,TGTGCCTGGAGTGTCGGCAGAAATCAGCCCCAGCATTTT
15,TRBD2,NA,TRBV11-3,TRBJ2-3,CASSRTSGSSDTQYF,TGTGCCAGCAGCCGTACTAGCGGGAGTTCAGATACGCAGTATTTT
15,NA,NA,TRBV11-1,TRBJ2-5,CASSLGVGLGGTQYF,TGTGCCAGCAGCTTAGGTGTCGGACTAGGGGGGACCCAGTACTTC
14,NA,few,TRBV11-1,TRBJ1-1,CASSFGRGTTEAFF,TGTGCCAGCAGCTTTGGACGGGGGACCACTGAAGCTTTCTTT
13,NA,NA,TRBV11-3,TRBJ1-3,CASRPPSGNTIYF,TGTGCCAGCAGACCCCCCTCTGGAAACACCATATATTTT
14,TRBD2,NA,TRBV10-3,TRBJ2-7,CAIGGLAGEYEQYF,TGTGCCATCGGGGGACTAGCGGGAGAGTACGAGCAGTACTTC
16,TRBD2,NA,TRBV6-6,TRBJ2-7,CASSYPLAGGAYEQYF,TGTGCCAGCAGTTACCCGCTAGCGGGGGGCGCCTACGAGCAGTACTTC
14,NA,NA,TRBV13,TRBJ1-1,CASSSGTWEAEAFF,TGTGCCAGCAGCTCGGGGACATGGGAGGCTGAAGCTTTCTTT
15,TRBD1,NA,TRBV4-1,TRBJ2-3,CASSQGDRVRDTQYF,TGCGCCAGCAGCCAAGGGGACAGGGTACGAGATACGCAGTATTTT
13,NA,few,TRBV6-1,TRBJ2-2,CANAHGLTGELFF,TGTGCCAACGCACACGGTCTCACCGGGGAGCTGTTTTTT
14,TRBD1,NA,TRBV27,TRBJ1-1,CASSQDRGGTEAFF,TGTGCCAGCAGCCAGGACAGGGGGGGCACTGAAGCTTTCTTT
14,NA,NA,TRBV5-1,TRBJ2-5,CASSLDTIQETQYF,TGCGCCAGCAGCTTGGACACGATTCAAGAGACCCAGTACTTC
15,NA,NA,TRBV2,TRBJ1-5,CASSAGPGFGQPQHF,TGTGCCAGCAGTGCCGGGCCGGGGTTCGGTCAGCCCCAGCATTTT
11,NA,NA,TRBV20-1,TRBJ1-3,CSARRGNTIYF,TGCAGTGCTAGACGTGGAAACACCATATATTTT
12,NA,NA,TRBV7-8,TRBJ1-2,CASSLYYYGYTF,TGTGCCAGCAGCTTGTATTACTATGGCTACACCTTC
13,TRBD1,NA,TRBV19,TRBJ2-2,CASNDRGPRELFF,TGTGCCAGTAACGACAGGGGGCCCAGGGAGCTGTTTTTT
17,NA,NA,TRBV10-1,TRBJ1-6,CASRTRRQMSYNSPLHF,TGCGCCAGCAGAACGAGAAGACAGATGAGTTATAATTCACCCCTCCACTTT
18,TRBD2,NA,TRBV4-2,TRBJ2-5,CASSPTARGGRRPETQYF,TGTGCCAGCAGCCCGACCGCGCGGGGGGGCCGCAGACCCGAGACCCAGTACTTC
13,NA,NA,TRBV2,TRBJ1-1,CASSEVFRHEAFF,TGTGCCAGCAGTGAGGTCTTCCGACATGAAGCTTTCTTT
15,NA,NA,TRBV4-1,TRBJ1-3,CASSRQDFSGNTIYF,TGCGCCAGCAGCCGACAGGACTTCTCTGGAAACACCATATATTTT
11,NA,NA,TRBV9,TRBJ1-1,CASSGDTEAFF,TGTGCCAGCAGCGGTGATACTGAAGCTTTCTTT
12,TRBD2,once,TRBV19,TRBJ2-7,CARAGASYEQYF,TGTGCCAGAGCGGGAGCCTCCTACGAGCAGTACTTC
13,TRBD1,NA,TRBV6-6,TRBJ1-1,CASSYGQDTEAFF,TGTGCCAGCAGTTACGGACAGGACACTGAAGCTTTCTTT